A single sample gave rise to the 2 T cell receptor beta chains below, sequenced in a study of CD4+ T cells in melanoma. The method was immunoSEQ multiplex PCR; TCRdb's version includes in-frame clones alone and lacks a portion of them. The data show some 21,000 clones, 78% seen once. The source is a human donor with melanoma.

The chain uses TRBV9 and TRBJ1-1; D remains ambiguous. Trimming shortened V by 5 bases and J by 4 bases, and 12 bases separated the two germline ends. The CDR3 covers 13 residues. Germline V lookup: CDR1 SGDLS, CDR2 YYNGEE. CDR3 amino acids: CASSYSEVTEAFF. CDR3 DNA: TGTGCCAGCAGTTACTCGGAAGTCACTGAAGCTTTCTTT. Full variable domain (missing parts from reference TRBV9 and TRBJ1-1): DSGVTQTPKHLITATGQRVTLRCSPRSGDLSVYWYQQSLDQGLQFLIQYYNGEERAKGNILERFSAQQFPDLHSELNLSSLELGDSALYFCASSYSEVTEAFFGQGTRLTVV.

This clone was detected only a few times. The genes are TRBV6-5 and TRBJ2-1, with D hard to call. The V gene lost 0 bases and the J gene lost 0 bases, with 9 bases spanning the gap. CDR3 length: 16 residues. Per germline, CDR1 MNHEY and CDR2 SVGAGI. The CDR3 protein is CASSYSFGRSYNEQFF. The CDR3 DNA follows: TGTGCCAGCAGTTACTCCTTCGGACGCTCCTACAATGAGCAGTTCTTC.